The rows below give T cell receptor beta chains drawn from one sample of a study of T cell responses to AZD1222 COVID-19 vaccine. The repertoire was sequenced with immunoSEQ multiplex PCR; TCRdb's copy has only in-frame clones and lacks some. The sample consists of 200,000 or so clones, 85% to 90% of them appearing once. The specimen was peripheral blood, collected on day 0 of MenACWY control vaccination. All receptors derive from an adult in good health. The CDR3 runs from the conserved cysteine through the conserved F or W. D genes are given only for firm matches. Rows may omit the clone size; those that give it use once, few, many or a size class.

size	D	V	J	DNA	CDR3
NA	NA	TRBV7-2	TRBJ1-2	TGTGCCAGCAGCCCCACCACCGGACAGATCTATGGCTACACCTTC	CASSPTTGQIYGYTF
NA	TRBD2	TRBV3-1/TRBV3-2	TRBJ2-5	TGTGCCAGCAGCCAAGCCCCAGGACTAGGAGATCAAGAGACCCAGTACTTC	CASSQAPGLGDQETQYF
NA	NA	TRBV7-2	TRBJ1-1	TGTGCCAGCAGCTTAGGGATGGAAACTGAAGCTTTCTTT	CASSLGMETEAFF
NA	NA	TRBV5-4	TRBJ2-1	TGTGCCAGCAGCTTGGAAGCCCTAGCCCCCCATGAGCAGTTCTTC	CASSLEALAPHEQFF
NA	NA	TRBV7-3	TRBJ2-1	TGTGCCAGCAGCCAAAATCTAGCCGACCCCTACAATGAGCAGTTCTTC	CASSQNLADPYNEQFF
NA	NA	TRBV2	TRBJ1-5	TGTGCCAGCAGGGCGGGACGGGACAATCAGCCCCAGCATTTT	CASRAGRDNQPQHF
NA	TRBD1	TRBV6-6	TRBJ2-2	TGTGCCAGCAGTCCGGGACAGTTTGACACCGGGGAGCTGTTTTTT	CASSPGQFDTGELFF
NA	NA	TRBV19	TRBJ1-6	TGTGCCAGTAGACCAGGGGTGGTTTCACCCCTCCACTTT	CASRPGVVSPLHF
NA	TRBD2	TRBV4-2	TRBJ2-1	TGTGCCAGCAGCCCACCCGGGACTAGCGGGGGCAATGAGCAGTTCTTC	CASSPPGTSGGNEQFF
NA	TRBD1	TRBV6-1	TRBJ2-2	TGTGCCAGCAGTCAAGATCCGGGACAGGGGACCGGGGAGCTGTTTTTT	CASSQDPGQGTGELFF
NA	NA	TRBV5-8	TRBJ1-3	TGTGCCAGCAGCTTGGGCTGGAGCTCTGGAAACACCATATATTTT	CASSLGWSSGNTIYF
few	NA	TRBV2	TRBJ1-1	TGTGCCAGCGGGGAGGGCCAGGGCATCACTGAAGCTTTCTTT	CASGEGQGITEAFF
NA	TRBD1	TRBV9	TRBJ2-7	TGTGCCAGCAGCGTAGCACCGGGACAGGGGGAAGGCGAGCAGTACTTC	CASSVAPGQGEGEQYF
NA	TRBD1	TRBV6-5	TRBJ2-7	TGTGCCAGCAGTACGGGACAGGGGGCGCTTGGGGTCTACTTC	CASSTGQGALGVYF
once	NA	TRBV6-5	TRBJ1-1	TGTGCCAGCAGTTACTCTATGAACACTGAAGCTTTCTTT	CASSYSMNTEAFF
NA	NA	TRBV9	TRBJ2-7	TGTGCCAGCAGTAGGACCGACGGCGAGCAGTACTTC	CASSRTDGEQYF
NA	NA	TRBV3-1/TRBV3-2	TRBJ2-1	TGTGCCAGCAGCCTAAGCTCCGGCAATGAGCAGTTCTTC	CASSLSSGNEQFF